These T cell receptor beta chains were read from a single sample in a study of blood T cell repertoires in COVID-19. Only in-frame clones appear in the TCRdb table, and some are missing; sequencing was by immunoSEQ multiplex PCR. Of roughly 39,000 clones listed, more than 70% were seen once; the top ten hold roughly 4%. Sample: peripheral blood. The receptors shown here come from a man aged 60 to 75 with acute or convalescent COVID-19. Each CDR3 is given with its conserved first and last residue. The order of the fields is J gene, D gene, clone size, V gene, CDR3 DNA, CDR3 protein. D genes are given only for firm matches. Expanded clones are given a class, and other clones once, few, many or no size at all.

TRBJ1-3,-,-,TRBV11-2,TGTGCCAGCAGCTTAGAGGCCCTCTCTGGAAACACCATATATTTT,CASSLEALSGNTIYF
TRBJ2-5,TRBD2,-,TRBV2,TGTGCCAGCAGTGAGCGGACTAGCGGGAAAGAGACCCAGTACTTC,CASSERTSGKETQYF
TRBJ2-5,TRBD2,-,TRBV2,TGTGCCAGCGGGACTAGCGGGAGAGAGACCCAGTACTTC,CASGTSGRETQYF
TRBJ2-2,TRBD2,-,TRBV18,TGTGCCAGCTCGCCCGGGACTAGCGGGAGCGGGGGCACCGGGGAGCTGTTTTTT,CASSPGTSGSGGTGELFF
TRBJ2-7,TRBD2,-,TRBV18,TGTGCCAGCTCACCAAGCGGGGGGGTCTCCTACGAGCAGTACTTC,CASSPSGGVSYEQYF
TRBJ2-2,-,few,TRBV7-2,TGTGCCAGCAAGCCAGGGGTGGTAACCGGGGAGCTGTTTTTT,CASKPGVVTGELFF
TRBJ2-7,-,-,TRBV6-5,TGTGCCAGCAGTTTTGCCGGAGCCTCCTACGAGCAGTACTTC,CASSFAGASYEQYF
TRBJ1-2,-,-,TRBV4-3,TGCGCCAGCAGCCAAGTACAGGGCTATGGCTACACCTTC,CASSQVQGYGYTF
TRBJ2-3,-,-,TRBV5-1,TGCGCCAGCAGCTCGGGGACCAGGGGGGATGCAGATACGCAGTATTTT,CASSSGTRGDADTQYF
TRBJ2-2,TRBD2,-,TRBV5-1,TGCGCCAGCAGCTTGGGGTCACTAGCGGGCGGAATCACCGGGGAGCTGTTTTTT,CASSLGSLAGGITGELFF
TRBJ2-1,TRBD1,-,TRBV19,TGTGCCAGTAGTTCGACAGGGGGGATGAACAATGAGCAGTTCTTC,CASSSTGGMNNEQFF
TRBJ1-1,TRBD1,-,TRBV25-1,TGTGCCAGCAGTGGACAGGGGAACACTGAAGCTTTCTTT,CASSGQGNTEAFF
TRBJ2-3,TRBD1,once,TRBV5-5,TGTGCCAGCAGCTGGGGACAGGGGCTCCCAGATACGCAGTATTTT,CASSWGQGLPDTQYF
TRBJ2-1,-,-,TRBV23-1,TGCGCCAGTCTATTTGCCCCCGTTCCGAGAGGGCGGGATCGTAGTGAGCAGTTCTTC,CASLFAPVPRGRDRSEQFF
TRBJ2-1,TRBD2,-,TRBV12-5,TGTGCTAGTGGTTTGGGACGGACTAGCGCGGACAATGAGCAGTTCTTC,CASGLGRTSADNEQFF
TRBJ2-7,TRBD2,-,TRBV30,TGTGCCTGGAGGGCAGCGGGAGGGCCGGACGAGCAGTACTTC,CAWRAAGGPDEQYF
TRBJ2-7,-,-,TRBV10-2,TGCGCCAGCAGTGAAAGTCTAGCAGACTACGAGCAGTACTTC,CASSESLADYEQYF
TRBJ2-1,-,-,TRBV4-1,TGCGCCAGCACTTCTCCGTCCTACAATGAGCAGTTCTTC,CASTSPSYNEQFF
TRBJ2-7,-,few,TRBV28,TGTGCCAGCATTCCAGGGGGGAGCTCCTACGAGCAGTACTTC,CASIPGGSSYEQYF
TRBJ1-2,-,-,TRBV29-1,TGCAGCATATCGGGGGGTTTTTATGGCTACACCTTC,CSISGGFYGYTF
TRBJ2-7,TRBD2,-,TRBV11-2,TGTGCCAGCAGCCCTAATAATTATCGGACTAGCAGTTACGAGCAGTACTTC,CASSPNNYRTSSYEQYF
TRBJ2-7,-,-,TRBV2,TGTGCCAGCAGGGAAAGGACTCTGGGTTACTACGAGCAGTACTTC,CASRERTLGYYEQYF
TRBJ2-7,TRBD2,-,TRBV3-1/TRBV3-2,TGTGCCAGCAATCTGGGCGGGAGTTACTACGAGCAGTACTTC,CASNLGGSYYEQYF
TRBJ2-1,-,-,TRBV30,TGTGCCTGGAGTACTTCAGGGCATTCCTACAATGAGCAGTTCTTC,CAWSTSGHSYNEQFF
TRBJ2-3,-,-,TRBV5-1,TGCGCCAGCAGCTTGGGGACTCCTAGGGGCACAGATACGCAGTATTTT,CASSLGTPRGTDTQYF
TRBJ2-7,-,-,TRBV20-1,TGCAGTGCTAAGACATACTACGAGCAGTACTTC,CSAKTYYEQYF
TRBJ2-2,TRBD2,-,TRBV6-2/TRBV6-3,TGTGCCAGCAGTCACCCGCTAGCGGGGGGGAAGGCCGGGGAGCTGTTTTTT,CASSHPLAGGKAGELFF
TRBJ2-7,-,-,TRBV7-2,TGTGCCAGCAGCCCTCGGAGCCGGCAGTACTTC,CASSPRSRQYF
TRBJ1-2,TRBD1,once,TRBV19,TGTGCCAGTCAACCGGGACAGGGAGACTATGGCTACACCTTC,CASQPGQGDYGYTF
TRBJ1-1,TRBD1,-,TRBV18,TGTGCCAGCTCACCAAAGGGGGCCTCGGGCACTGAAGCTTTCTTT,CASSPKGASGTEAFF
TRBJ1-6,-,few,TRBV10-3,TGTGCCATCCTGGGGGGGGACTCCTATAATTCACCCCTCCACTTT,CAILGGDSYNSPLHF
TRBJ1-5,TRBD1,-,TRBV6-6,TGTGCCAGCAGTTCCCCCGCAGGGGGTGGCAATCAGCCCCAGCATTTT,CASSSPAGGGNQPQHF
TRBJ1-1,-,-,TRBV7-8,TGTGCCAGCAGCTCACAGGGCATGAACACTGAAGCTTTCTTT,CASSSQGMNTEAFF
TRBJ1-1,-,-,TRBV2,TGTGCCAGCAGTGAGGCAGGGGCGAACACTGAAGCTTTCTTT,CASSEAGANTEAFF
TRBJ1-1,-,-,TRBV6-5,TGTGCCAGCAGGTCCCATACAGGCCAGAAAGCTTTCTTT,CASRSHTGQKAFF
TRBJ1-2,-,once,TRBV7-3,TGTGCCAGCAGCTTAGGGCAGGGTCATGGCTACACCTTC,CASSLGQGHGYTF
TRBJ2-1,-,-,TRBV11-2,TGTGCCAGCAGCCCGACTAGGTATGAGCAGTTCTTC,CASSPTRYEQFF
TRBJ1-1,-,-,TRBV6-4,TGTGCCAGCAGTCCAACTCAAGACAGGAACACTGAAGCTTTCTTT,CASSPTQDRNTEAFF
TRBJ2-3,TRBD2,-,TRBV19,TGTGCCAGTAGTACGGGAGGGTTCACAGATACGCAGTATTTT,CASSTGGFTDTQYF
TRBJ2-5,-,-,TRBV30,TGTGCCCAAACTAGCCTCGGGGCCCAGTACTTC,CAQTSLGAQYF
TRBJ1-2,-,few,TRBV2,TGTGCCAGCGGGCAGGGGCGAACCTATGGCTACACCTTC,CASGQGRTYGYTF
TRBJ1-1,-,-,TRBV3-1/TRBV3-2,TGTGCCAGCAGCCCCCCCTATCTTGAAACTGAAGCTTTCTTT,CASSPPYLETEAFF
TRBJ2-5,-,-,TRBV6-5,TGTGCCAGCATCCCGTGGGGGCCGGGGGGAGAGACCCAGTACTTC,CASIPWGPGGETQYF
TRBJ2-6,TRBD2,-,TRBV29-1,TGCAGCGTTGAAGATCGGGCTAGCGGGAAATTGGTTGGGGCCAACGTCCTGACTTTC,CSVEDRASGKLVGANVLTF
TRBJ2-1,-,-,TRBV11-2,TGTGCCAGCAGCCCCCCCCGGGGAGGAGTTACCCATTACAATGAGCAGTTCTTC,CASSPPRGGVTHYNEQFF
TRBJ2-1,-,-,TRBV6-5,TGTGCCAGCAGTCAAACAGGACGCTCCTACAATGAGCAGTTCTTC,CASSQTGRSYNEQFF
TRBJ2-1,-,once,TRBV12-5,TGTGCTAGTGGTTTGACGGCCCCCTCCCTGAGGTTCGACAATGAGCAGTTCTTC,CASGLTAPSLRFDNEQFF
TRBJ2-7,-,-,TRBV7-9,TGTGCCAGCAGCTCGCCGGGGGGGACAGGGCCCTACGAGCAGTACTTC,CASSSPGGTGPYEQYF
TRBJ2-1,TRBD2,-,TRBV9,TGTGCCAGCAGCGGCTTAGCGGGAGGGTACAATGAGCAGTTCTTC,CASSGLAGGYNEQFF
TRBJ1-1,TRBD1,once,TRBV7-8,TGTGCCAGCAGCCGACAGGGGAACACTGAAGCTTTCTTT,CASSRQGNTEAFF
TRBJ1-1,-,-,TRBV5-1,TGCGCCAGCAGCCGATCAGGGGATAACACTGAAGCTTTCTTT,CASSRSGDNTEAFF
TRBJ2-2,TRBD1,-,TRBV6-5,TGTGCCAGCCACAGGGGCTCGAACACCGGGGAGCTGTTTTTT,CASHRGSNTGELFF
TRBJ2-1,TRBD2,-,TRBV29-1,TGCAGCGGGCTCGGACTAGCGAGTGCTGAGCAGTTCTTC,CSGLGLASAEQFF
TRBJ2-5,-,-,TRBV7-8,TGTGCCAGCAGCTTAGTTACCGGCGGGCGTCAAGAGACCCAGTACTTC,CASSLVTGGRQETQYF
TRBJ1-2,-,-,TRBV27,TGTGCCAGCGGGTACAGGGATACTAACTATGGCTACACCTTC,CASGYRDTNYGYTF
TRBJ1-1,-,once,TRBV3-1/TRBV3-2,TGTGCCAGCAGCCAGGGACTGGAGGTGTTAAAAGCTTTCTTT,CASSQGLEVLKAFF
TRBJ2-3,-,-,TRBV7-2,TGTGCCAGCAGCTTAGTACCAGGGGCTAGCACAGATACGCAGTATTTT,CASSLVPGASTDTQYF